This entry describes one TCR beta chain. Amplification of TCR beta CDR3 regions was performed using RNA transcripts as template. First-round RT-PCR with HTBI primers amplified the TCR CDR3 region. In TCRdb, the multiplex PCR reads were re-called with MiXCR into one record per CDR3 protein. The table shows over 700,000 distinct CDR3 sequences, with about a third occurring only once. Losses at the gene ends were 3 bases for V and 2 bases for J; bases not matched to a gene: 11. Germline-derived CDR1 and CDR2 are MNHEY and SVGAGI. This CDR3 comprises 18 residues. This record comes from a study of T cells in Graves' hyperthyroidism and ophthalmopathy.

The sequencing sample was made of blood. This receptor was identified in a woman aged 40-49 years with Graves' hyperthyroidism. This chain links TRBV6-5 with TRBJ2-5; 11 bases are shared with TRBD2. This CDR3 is CASSYRLAGPGAQETQYF. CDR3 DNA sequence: TGTGCCAGCAGTTATCGACTAGCGGGGCCTGGGGCACAAGAGACCCAGTACTTC.